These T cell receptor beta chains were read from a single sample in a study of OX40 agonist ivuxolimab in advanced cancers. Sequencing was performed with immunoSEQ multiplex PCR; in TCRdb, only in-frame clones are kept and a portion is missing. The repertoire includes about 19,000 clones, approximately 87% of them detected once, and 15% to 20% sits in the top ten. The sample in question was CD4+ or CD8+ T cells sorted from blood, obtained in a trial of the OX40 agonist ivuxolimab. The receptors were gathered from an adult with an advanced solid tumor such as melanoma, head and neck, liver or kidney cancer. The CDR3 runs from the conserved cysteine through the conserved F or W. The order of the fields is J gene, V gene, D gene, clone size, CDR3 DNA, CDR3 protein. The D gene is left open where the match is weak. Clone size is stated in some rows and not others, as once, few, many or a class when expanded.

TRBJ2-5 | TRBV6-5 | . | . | TGTGCCAGCAGTTACTCCAACACGATTGAGACCCAGTACTTC | CASSYSNTIETQYF
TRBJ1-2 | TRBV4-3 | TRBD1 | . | TGCGCCAGCAGCCAAGGGCTACAGGGGGACGGCTACACCTTC | CASSQGLQGDGYTF
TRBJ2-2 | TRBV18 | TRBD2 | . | TGTGCCAGCTCACCATTAGCGGGGGGACACACCGGGGAGCTGTTTTTT | CASSPLAGGHTGELFF
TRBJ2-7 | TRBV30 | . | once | TGTGCCTGGAAGGATTCCTACGAGCAGTACTTC | CAWKDSYEQYF
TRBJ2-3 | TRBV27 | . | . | TGTGCCAGCCGCCTTGGTCCTGGCTCGAATACGCAGTATTTT | CASRLGPGSNTQYF
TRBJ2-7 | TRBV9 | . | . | TGTGCCAGCAGCGTAGTACAGCCTTACGAGCAGTACTTC | CASSVVQPYEQYF
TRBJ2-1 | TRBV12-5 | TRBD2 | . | TGTGCTAGTGGTCTGGGACTAGCGGGAGGGGGTGAGCAGTTCTTC | CASGLGLAGGGEQFF
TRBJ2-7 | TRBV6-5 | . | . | TGTGCCAGCAGCCCCCGCGGGACAGCATACGAGCAGTACTTC | CASSPRGTAYEQYF
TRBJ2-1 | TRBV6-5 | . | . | TGTGCCAGCAAGACCCCCTTGTCGGAGCAGTTCTTC | CASKTPLSEQFF
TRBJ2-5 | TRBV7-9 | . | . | TGTGCCAGCAGCCCACTTACGGCCCAGTACTTC | CASSPLTAQYF
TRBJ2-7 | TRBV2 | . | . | TGTGCCAGCAGCGAACAGGCCCCCGGGGAGCAGTACTTC | CASSEQAPGEQYF
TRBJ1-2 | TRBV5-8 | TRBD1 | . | TGTGCCAGCAGCCTAGGGACAGGCGAAAATGGCTACACCTTC | CASSLGTGENGYTF
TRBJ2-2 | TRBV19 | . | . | TGTGCCAGTGGAACAGGGCTTTTGAACACCGGGGAGCTGTTTTTT | CASGTGLLNTGELFF
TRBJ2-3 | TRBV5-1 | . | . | TGCGCCAGCAGCCCCCTTGGCCAGGAAGGAGATACGCAGTATTTT | CASSPLGQEGDTQYF
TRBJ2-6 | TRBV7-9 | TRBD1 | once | TGTGCCAGCACCCCCCTAGGGGGCGGGGCCAACGTCCTGACTTTC | CASTPLGGGANVLTF
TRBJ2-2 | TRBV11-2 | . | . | TGTGCCAGCAGCCACTCAGGCAGCAGGATTACCGGGGAGCTGTTTTTT | CASSHSGSRITGELFF
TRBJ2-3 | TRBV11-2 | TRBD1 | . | TGTGCCAGCAGCATACAGGGGGATACGCAGTATTTT | CASSIQGDTQYF
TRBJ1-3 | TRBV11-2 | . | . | TGTGCCAGCAGCTTACTCTTAGTGACCTCTGGAAACACCATATATTTT | CASSLLLVTSGNTIYF
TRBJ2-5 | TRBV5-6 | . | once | TGTGCCAGCAGCTTGGGGCTATTAGGGACCCAAGAGACCCAGTACTTC | CASSLGLLGTQETQYF
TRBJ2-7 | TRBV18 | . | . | TGTGCCAGCTCACAGGAGTACGAGCAGTACTTC | CASSQEYEQYF
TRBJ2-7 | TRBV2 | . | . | TGTGCCAGCAGTGACCAGCCCGAGAGGGAGCAGTACTTC | CASSDQPEREQYF
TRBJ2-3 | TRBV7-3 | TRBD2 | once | TGTGCCAGCAGCCCAATGACTAGCGCAGATACGCAGTATTTT | CASSPMTSADTQYF
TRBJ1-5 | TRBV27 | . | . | TGTGCCAGCAGTTTAAGGGACCCAGGGTACCAGCCCCAGCATTTT | CASSLRDPGYQPQHF
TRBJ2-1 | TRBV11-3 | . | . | TGTGCCAGCAGCTTCTCTAATGAGCAGTTCTTC | CASSFSNEQFF
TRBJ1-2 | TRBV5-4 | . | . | TGTGCCAGCAGCCTGGGGGGAACTAACTATGGCTACACCTTC | CASSLGGTNYGYTF
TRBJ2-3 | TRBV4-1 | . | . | TGCGCCAGCAGCCCGGACCCAATTACGCAGTATTTT | CASSPDPITQYF
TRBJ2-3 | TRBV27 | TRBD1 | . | TGTGCCAGCAATCTAGGGACAGGGAGGGATACGCAGTATTTT | CASNLGTGRDTQYF
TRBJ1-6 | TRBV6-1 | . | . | TGTGCCAGCAGTTCCAGGGCCTATAATTCACCCCTCCACTTT | CASSSRAYNSPLHF
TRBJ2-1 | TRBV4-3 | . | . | TGCGCCAGCAGCCAACTATCCGGGGAGAGGAATGAGCAGTTCTTC | CASSQLSGERNEQFF
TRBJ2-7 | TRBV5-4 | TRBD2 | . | TGTGCCAGCAGCTTGGCGCCTAGCGGGAGCGGGGAGCAGTACTTC | CASSLAPSGSGEQYF
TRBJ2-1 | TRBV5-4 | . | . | TGTGCCAGCAGCTTGGACAGTTACAATGAGCAGTTCTTC | CASSLDSYNEQFF
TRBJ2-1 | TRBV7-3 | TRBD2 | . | TGTGCCAGCAGCTTAATAGGGACTAGCGGGGGGGCCCCTTTCGGTAATGAGCAGTTCTTC | CASSLIGTSGGAPFGNEQFF
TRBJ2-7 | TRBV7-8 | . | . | TGTGCCAGCAGCCCGGGACTGGGAACCTACGAGCAGTACTTC | CASSPGLGTYEQYF
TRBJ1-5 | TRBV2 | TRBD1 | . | TGTGCCAGCAGAGCCCACAGGGGGCCAGGCAATCAGCCCCAGCATTTT | CASRAHRGPGNQPQHF
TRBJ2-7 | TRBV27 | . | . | TGTGCCAGCGGCCGGGGATCCTACGAGCAGTACTTC | CASGRGSYEQYF
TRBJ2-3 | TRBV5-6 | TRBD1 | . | TGTGCCAGCAGCTTCCGGGACAGGCTCACAGATACGCAGTATTTT | CASSFRDRLTDTQYF
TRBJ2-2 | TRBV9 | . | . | TGTGCCAGCAGCGTAGTTATGACCGGGGAGCTGTTTTTT | CASSVVMTGELFF
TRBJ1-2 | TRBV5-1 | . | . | TGCGCCAGCAGACTTAACAGGGAGAAGGTCTATGGCTACACCTTC | CASRLNREKVYGYTF
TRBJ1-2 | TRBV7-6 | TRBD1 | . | TGTGCCAGCAGCTTACCTACCTGGGGACAGGGGAACTATGGCTACACCTTC | CASSLPTWGQGNYGYTF
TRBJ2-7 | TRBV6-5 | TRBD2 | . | TGTGCCAGCAGTTACTCGTTGGGACTAAAAACCTACGAGCAGTACTTC | CASSYSLGLKTYEQYF
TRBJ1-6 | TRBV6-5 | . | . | TGTGCCAGCAGTGCGGGCCTGCTTAATTCACCCCTCCACTTT | CASSAGLLNSPLHF
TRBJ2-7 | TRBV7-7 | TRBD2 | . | TGTGCTAGCAGCCCCCTAGCGGGGGGTTCCGAGCAGTACTTC | CASSPLAGGSEQYF
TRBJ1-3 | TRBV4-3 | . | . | TGCGCCAGCAGCCCGGGGGGGTCTGGAAACACCATATATTTT | CASSPGGSGNTIYF
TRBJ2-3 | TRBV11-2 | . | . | TGTGCCAGCAGCTTAGATGGAGGCCCACCCGACACAGATACGCAGTATTTT | CASSLDGGPPDTDTQYF
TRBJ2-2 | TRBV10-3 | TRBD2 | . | TGTGCCATCAGTAGCGGGAGTCCCGGGGAGCTGTTTTTT | CAISSGSPGELFF
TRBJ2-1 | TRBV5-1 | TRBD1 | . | TGCGCCAGCAGCCCAATCGGGACAGCCTACAATGAGCAGTTCTTC | CASSPIGTAYNEQFF
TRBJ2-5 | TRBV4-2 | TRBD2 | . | TGTGCCAGCAGCCAAGATCCCAGCGGGAGTGAGACCCAGTACTTC | CASSQDPSGSETQYF
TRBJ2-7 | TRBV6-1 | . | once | TGTGCCAGCAGTGAATCGTGGGGGGGCGCCTACGAGCAGTACTTC | CASSESWGGAYEQYF
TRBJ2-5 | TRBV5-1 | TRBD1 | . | TGCGCCAGCAGCTTCTCAGGGGGTCAAGAGACCCAGTACTTC | CASSFSGGQETQYF
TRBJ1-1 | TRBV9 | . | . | TGTGCCAGCAGCACCCGCGACGGGGTCGAAGCTTTCTTT | CASSTRDGVEAFF
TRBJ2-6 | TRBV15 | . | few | TGTGCCACCCAAGAATCCACAGGGTCCGACTCTGGGGCCAACGTCCTGACTTTC | CATQESTGSDSGANVLTF
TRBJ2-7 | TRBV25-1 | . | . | TGTGCCAGCAGTAGGGGGACACCCCCCTACGAGCAGTACTTC | CASSRGTPPYEQYF
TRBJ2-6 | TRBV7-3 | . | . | TGTGCCAGCAGCTTAACAGCCCCCTCTGGGGCCAACGTCCTGACTTTC | CASSLTAPSGANVLTF
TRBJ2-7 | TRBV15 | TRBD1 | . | TGTGCCACCAGCAGAGGGGGACAGTACTACGAGCAGTACTTC | CATSRGGQYYEQYF